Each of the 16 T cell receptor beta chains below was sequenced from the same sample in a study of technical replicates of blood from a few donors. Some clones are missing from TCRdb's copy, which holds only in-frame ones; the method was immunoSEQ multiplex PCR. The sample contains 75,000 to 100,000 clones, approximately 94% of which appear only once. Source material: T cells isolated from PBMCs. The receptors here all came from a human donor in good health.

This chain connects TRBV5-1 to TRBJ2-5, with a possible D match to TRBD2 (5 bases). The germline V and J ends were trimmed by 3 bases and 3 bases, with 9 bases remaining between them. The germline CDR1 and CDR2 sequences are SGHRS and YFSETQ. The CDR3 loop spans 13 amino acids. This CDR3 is CASSYTAEETQYF. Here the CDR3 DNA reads TGCGCCAGCAGCTATACAGCGGAAGAGACCCAGTACTTC.

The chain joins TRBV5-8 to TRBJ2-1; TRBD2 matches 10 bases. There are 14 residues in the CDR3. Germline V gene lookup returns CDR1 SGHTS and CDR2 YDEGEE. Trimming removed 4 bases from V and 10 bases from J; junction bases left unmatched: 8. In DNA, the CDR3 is TGTGCCAGCAGCCGGGGACTAGCGCGGGAGGAGCAGTTCTTC. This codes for CASSRGLAREEQFF. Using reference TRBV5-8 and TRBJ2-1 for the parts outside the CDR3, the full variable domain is EAGVTQSPTHLIKTRGQQATLRCSPISGHTSVYWYQQALGLGLQFLLWYDEGEERNRGNFPPRFSGRQFPNYSSELNVNALELEDSALYLCASSRGLAREEQFFGPGTRLTVL.

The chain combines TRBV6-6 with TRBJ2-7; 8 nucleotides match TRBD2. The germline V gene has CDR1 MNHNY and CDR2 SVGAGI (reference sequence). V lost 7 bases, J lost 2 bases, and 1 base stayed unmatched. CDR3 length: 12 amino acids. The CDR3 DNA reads TGTGCCAGCAACGGGAGGGCCTACGAGCAGTACTTC. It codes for CASNGRAYEQYF.

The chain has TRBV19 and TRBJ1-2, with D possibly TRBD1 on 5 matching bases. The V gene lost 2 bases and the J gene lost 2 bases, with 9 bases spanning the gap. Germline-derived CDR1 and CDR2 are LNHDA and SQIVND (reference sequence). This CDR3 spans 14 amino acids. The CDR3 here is CASSIPRANYGYTF. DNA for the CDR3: TGTGCCAGTAGTATACCCAGGGCCAACTATGGCTACACCTTC.

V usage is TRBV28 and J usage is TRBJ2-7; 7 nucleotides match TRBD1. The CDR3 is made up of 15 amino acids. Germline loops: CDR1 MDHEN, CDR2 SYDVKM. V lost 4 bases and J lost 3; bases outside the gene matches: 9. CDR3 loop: CASSSLSRGFYEQYF. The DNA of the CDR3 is TGTGCCAGCAGTTCCCTCTCCAGGGGGTTCTACGAGCAGTACTTC.

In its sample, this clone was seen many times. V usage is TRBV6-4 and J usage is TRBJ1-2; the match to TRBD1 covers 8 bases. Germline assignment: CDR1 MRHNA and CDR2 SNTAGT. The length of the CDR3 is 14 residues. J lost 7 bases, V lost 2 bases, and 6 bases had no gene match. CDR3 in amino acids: CASSDGQGASGYTF. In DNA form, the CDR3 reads TGTGCCAGCAGTGACGGCCAGGGGGCGAGTGGCTACACCTTC.

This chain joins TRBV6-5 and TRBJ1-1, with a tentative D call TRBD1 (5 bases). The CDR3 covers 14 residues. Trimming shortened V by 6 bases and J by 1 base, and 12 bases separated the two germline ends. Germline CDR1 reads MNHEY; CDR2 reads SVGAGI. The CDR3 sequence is CASREDTSNTEAFF. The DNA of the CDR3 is TGTGCCAGCAGAGAGGACACCTCGAACACTGAAGCTTTCTTT.

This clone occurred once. DNA for the CDR3: TGTGCCAGTAGTATATGGGAGGGATCCACTGAAGCTTTCTTT. Translation: CASSIWEGSTEAFF. The chain employs TRBV19 and TRBJ1-1; D is unresolved. The CDR3 runs to 14 residues. V shed 2 bases and J shed 4 bases, with 11 bases lying between them. Per germline, CDR1 LNHDA and CDR2 SQIVND (reference sequence).

CDR3 sequence: CASSGESGAYEQYF. The CDR3 DNA is TGTGCCAGCAGCGGCGAATCAGGGGCCTACGAGCAGTACTTC. This sequence joins TRBV6-1 and TRBJ2-7, with D possibly TRBD1 on 6 matching bases. The CDR3 runs to 14 residues. The V end lost 6 bases, the J end lost 2 bases, and 14 bases lay between the germline ends. Germline V gene sequence: CDR1 MNHNS, CDR2 SASEGT.

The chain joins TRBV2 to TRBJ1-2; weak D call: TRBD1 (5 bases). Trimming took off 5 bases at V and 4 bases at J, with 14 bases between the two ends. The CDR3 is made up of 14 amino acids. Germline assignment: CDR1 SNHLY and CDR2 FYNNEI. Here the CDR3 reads CASSLPTTVYGYTF. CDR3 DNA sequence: TGTGCCAGCAGTCTTCCTACGACAGTCTATGGCTACACCTTC. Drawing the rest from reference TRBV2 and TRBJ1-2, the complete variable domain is EPEVTQTPSHQVTQMGQEVILRCVPISNHLYFYWYRQILGQKVEFLVSFYNNEISEKSEIFDDQFSVERPDGSNFTLKIRSTKLEDSAMYFCASSLPTTVYGYTFGSGTRLTVV.

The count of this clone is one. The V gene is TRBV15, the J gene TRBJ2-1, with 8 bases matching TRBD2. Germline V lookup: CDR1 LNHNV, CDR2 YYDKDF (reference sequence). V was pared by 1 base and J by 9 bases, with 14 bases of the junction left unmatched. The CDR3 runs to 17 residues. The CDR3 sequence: CATSRGGFSGTRSEQFF. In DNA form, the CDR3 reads TGTGCCACCAGCAGAGGAGGGTTTAGCGGGACTAGGAGTGAGCAGTTCTTC.

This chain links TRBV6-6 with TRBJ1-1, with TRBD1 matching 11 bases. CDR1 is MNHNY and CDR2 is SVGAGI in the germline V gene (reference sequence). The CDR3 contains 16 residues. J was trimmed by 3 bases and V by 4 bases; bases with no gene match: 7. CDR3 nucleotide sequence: TGTGCCAGCAGTTCCTCGGACAGGGGGCTGGACACTGAAGCTTTCTTT. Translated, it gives CASSSSDRGLDTEAFF.

CDR3 protein: CASSLSGQGRSNEQFF. CDR3 DNA: TGTGCCAGCAGTCTCTCAGGACAGGGGCGGTCGAATGAGCAGTTCTTC. The gene calls are TRBV6-6 and TRBJ2-1; 9 bases agree with TRBD1. CDR1 and CDR2 from the germline V gene are MNHNY and SVGAGI (reference sequence). CDR3 length: 16 amino acids. V was pared by 5 bases and J by 7 bases, with 12 bases of the junction left unmatched.

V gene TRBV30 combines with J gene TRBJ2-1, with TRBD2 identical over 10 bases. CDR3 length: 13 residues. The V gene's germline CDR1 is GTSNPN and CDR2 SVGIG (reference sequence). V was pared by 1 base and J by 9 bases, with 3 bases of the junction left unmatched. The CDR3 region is CAWSGSGRIEQFF. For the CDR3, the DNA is TGTGCCTGGAGTGGTAGCGGGAGGATTGAGCAGTTCTTC.

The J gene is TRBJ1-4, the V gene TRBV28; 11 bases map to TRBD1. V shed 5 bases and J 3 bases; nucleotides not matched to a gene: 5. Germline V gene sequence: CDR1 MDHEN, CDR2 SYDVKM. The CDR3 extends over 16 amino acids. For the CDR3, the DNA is TGTGCCAGCAGTCCCGGGACAGGGGGTGCTAATGAAAAACTGTTTTTT. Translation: CASSPGTGGANEKLFF.

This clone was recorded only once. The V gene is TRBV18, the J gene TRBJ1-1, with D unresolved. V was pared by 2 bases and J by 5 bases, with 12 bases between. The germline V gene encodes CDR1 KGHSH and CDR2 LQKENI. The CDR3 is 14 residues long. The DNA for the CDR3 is TGTGCCAGCTCACCAGAGGCTGGGTATACTGAAGCTTTCTTT. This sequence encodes CASSPEAGYTEAFF.